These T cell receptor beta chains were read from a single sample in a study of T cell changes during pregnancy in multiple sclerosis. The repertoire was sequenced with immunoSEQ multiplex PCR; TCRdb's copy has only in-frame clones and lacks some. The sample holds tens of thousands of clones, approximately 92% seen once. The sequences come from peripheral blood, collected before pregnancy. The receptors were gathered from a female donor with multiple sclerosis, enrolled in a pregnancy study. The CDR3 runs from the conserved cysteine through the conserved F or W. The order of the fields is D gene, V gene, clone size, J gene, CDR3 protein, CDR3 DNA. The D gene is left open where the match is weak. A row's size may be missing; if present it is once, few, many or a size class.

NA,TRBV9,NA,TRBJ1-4,CASSRGQFEKLFF,TGTGCCAGCAGCCGAGGACAGTTTGAAAAACTGTTTTTT
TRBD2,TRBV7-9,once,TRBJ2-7,CASSLASAGGRNEQYF,TGTGCCAGCAGCTTAGCTTCTGCCGGCGGGAGAAACGAGCAGTACTTC
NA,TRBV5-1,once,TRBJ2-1,CASSIPDSFYNEQFF,TGCGCCAGCAGCATACCCGACAGTTTCTACAATGAGCAGTTCTTC
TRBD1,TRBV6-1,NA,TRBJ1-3,CASRAQGTGNTIYF,TGTGCCAGCAGGGCACAGGGGACTGGAAACACCATATATTTT
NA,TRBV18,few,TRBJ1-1,CASSSNPWQGMVNTEAFF,TGTGCCAGCTCATCAAACCCTTGGCAGGGGATGGTGAACACTGAAGCTTTCTTT
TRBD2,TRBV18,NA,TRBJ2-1,CASSPPGIPAGGLYNEQFF,TGTGCCAGCTCACCACCGGGGATCCCAGCGGGAGGCCTTTACAATGAGCAGTTCTTC
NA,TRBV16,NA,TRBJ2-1,CASSHSLGADEQFF,TGTGCCAGCAGCCACTCACTGGGGGCCGATGAGCAGTTCTTC
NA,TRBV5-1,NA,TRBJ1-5,CASSLDGTGRGNQPQHF,TGCGCCAGCAGCTTGGATGGCACCGGGAGAGGCAATCAGCCCCAGCATTTT
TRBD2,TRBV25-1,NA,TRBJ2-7,CASSEVLAGGERTYEQYF,TGTGCCAGCAGTGAAGTACTAGCGGGAGGGGAGCGGACCTACGAGCAGTACTTC
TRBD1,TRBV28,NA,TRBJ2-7,CASSPIRDSTYEQYF,TGTGCCAGCAGCCCCATCCGGGACAGTACCTACGAGCAGTACTTC
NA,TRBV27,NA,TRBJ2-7,CASSKAQGHYEQYF,TGTGCCAGCAGTAAAGCTCAGGGGCACTACGAGCAGTACTTC
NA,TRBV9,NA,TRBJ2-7,CASSVEGAGEYEQYF,TGTGCCAGCAGCGTAGAAGGTGCAGGGGAATACGAGCAGTACTTC
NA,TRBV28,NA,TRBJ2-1,CASSLSRGRFF,TGTGCCAGCAGTTTATCCCGAGGAAGGTTCTTC
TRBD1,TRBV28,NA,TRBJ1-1,CASSLSAPQGGTSAEAFF,TGTGCCAGCAGTTTGTCTGCTCCACAGGGGGGAACAAGCGCTGAAGCTTTCTTT
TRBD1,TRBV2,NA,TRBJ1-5,CASSGGQALSPQHF,TGTGCCAGCAGTGGAGGACAGGCCTTGTCGCCCCAGCATTTT
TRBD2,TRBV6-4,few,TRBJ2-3,CASSPLAGATDTQYF,TGTGCCAGCAGTCCCCTAGCGGGAGCCACAGATACGCAGTATTTT
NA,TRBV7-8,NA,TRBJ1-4,CASSSPRLGNEKLFF,TGTGCCAGCAGCTCCCCGAGACTCGGGAATGAAAAACTGTTTTTT
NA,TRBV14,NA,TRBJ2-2,CATKRTHGSGELFF,TGTGCCACCAAAAGGACACACGGGTCCGGGGAGCTGTTTTTT
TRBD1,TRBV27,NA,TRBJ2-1,CASSPTGVYNEQFF,TGTGCCAGCAGCCCGACAGGGGTATACAATGAGCAGTTCTTC
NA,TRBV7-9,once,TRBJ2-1,CASSPPGDNEQFF,TGTGCCAGCAGCCCCCCCGGAGACAATGAGCAGTTCTTC
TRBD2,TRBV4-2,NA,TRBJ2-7,CASSQEARGGRLYEQYF,TGTGCCAGCAGCCAAGAGGCACGGGGGGGGCGCCTCTACGAGCAGTACTTC
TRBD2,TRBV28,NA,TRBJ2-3,CASSLLTSGSTDTQYF,TGTGCCAGCAGTTTATTGACTAGCGGTAGCACAGATACGCAGTATTTT
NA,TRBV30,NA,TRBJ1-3,CAWSSGFGGNTIYF,TGTGCCTGGTCTTCAGGGTTCGGCGGAAACACCATATATTTT
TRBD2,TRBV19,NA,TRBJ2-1,CASSLNSGRASNEQFF,TGTGCCAGTAGTCTTAATAGCGGGAGGGCTTCCAATGAGCAGTTCTTC
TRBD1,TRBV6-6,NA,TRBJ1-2,CASDRDRGLGGYTF,TGTGCCAGCGATCGGGACAGGGGGTTAGGTGGCTACACCTTC
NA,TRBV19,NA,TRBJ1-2,CASSISPGGYTF,TGTGCCAGTAGTATCTCCCCGGGTGGCTACACCTTC
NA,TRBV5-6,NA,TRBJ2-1,CASSGGSQEDNEQFF,TGTGCCAGCAGCGGTGGGTCCCAGGAAGACAATGAGCAGTTCTTC
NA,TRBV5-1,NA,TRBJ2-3,CASSPGGATDTQYF,TGCGCCAGCAGTCCGGGCGGGGCCACAGATACGCAGTATTTT
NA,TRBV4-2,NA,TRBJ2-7,CASSQDSGRQGKYEQYF,TGTGCCAGCAGCCAAGATTCGGGTCGGCAGGGAAAGTACGAGCAGTACTTC
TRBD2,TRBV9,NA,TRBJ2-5,CTSSSSPGRERETQYF,TGTACCAGCAGCTCCTCCCCCGGGCGGGAGCGAGAGACCCAGTACTTC
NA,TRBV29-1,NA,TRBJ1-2,CSVDPTGSYGYTF,TGCAGCGTTGATCCTACAGGGTCCTATGGCTACACCTTC
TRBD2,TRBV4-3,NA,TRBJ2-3,CASSPGAGGEGTDTQYF,TGCGCCAGCAGCCCGGGAGCCGGGGGGGAGGGCACAGATACGCAGTATTTT
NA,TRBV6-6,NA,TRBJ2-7,CASSYFGQTGPEQYF,TGTGCCAGCAGTTACTTCGGACAAACAGGGCCTGAGCAGTACTTC
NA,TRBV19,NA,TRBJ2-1,CASSLPLLSYNEQFF,TGTGCCAGTAGTCTCCCTCTCCTATCCTACAATGAGCAGTTCTTC
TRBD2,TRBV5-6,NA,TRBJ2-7,CASSGPGLVPHEQYF,TGTGCCAGCAGCGGACCGGGACTAGTTCCCCACGAGCAGTACTTC
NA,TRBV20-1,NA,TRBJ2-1,CSAILNEQFF,TGCAGTGCTATTCTCAATGAGCAGTTCTTC
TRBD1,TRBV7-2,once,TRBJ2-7,CASSLPRQGRAYEQYF,TGTGCCAGCAGCTTGCCCCGACAGGGTAGAGCCTACGAGCAGTACTTC
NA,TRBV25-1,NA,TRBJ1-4,CASSERGRGRGEKLFF,TGTGCCAGCAGTGAAAGGGGCAGGGGTCGAGGGGAAAAACTGTTTTTT
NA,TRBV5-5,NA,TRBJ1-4,CASSRDPNEKLFF,TGTGCCAGCAGCCGAGATCCTAATGAAAAACTGTTTTTT
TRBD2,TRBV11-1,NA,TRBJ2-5,CASSSKGGRAGETQYF,TGTGCCAGCAGCTCCAAGGGCGGGAGGGCCGGAGAGACCCAGTACTTC
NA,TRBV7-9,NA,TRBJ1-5,CASSLTGFGQPQHF,TGTGCCAGCAGCTTAACAGGGTTCGGCCAGCCCCAGCATTTT
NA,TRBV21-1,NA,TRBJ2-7,CASSGNRYKTYEQYF,TGTGCCAGCAGCGGCAACAGGTACAAGACCTACGAGCAGTACTTC
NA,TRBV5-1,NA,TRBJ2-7,CASSLATHSYEQYF,TGCGCCAGCAGCTTGGCCACACACTCCTACGAGCAGTACTTC
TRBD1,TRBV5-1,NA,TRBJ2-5,CASSLGAGTGLQETQYF,TGCGCCAGCAGCTTGGGTGCCGGGACAGGGTTGCAAGAGACCCAGTACTTC
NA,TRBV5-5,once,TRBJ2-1,CASSALVPPGQFF,TGTGCCAGCAGCGCCCTGGTTCCCCCAGGGCAGTTCTTC
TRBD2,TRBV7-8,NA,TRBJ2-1,CASSVQSLGGNEQFF,TGTGCCAGCAGCGTACAAAGTCTGGGGGGGAATGAGCAGTTCTTC
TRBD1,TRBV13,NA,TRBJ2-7,CASREAGGIEQYF,TGTGCCAGCAGGGAAGCAGGGGGAATTGAGCAGTACTTC
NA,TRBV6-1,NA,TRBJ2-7,CASRHSYEQYF,TGTGCCAGCAGACATTCCTACGAGCAGTACTTC
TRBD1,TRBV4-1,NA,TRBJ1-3,CASSGTGSGNTIYF,TGCGCCAGCAGTGGGACAGGGTCTGGAAACACCATATATTTT
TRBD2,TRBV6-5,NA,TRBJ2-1,CASSSTWTSGHNEQFF,TGTGCCAGCAGTTCGACCTGGACTAGCGGCCACAATGAGCAGTTCTTC
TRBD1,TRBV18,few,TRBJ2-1,CASSPRQGLNEQFF,TGTGCCAGCTCACCGCGACAGGGGCTCAATGAGCAGTTCTTC
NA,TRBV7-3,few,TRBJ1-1,CASSLASGTRNTEAFF,TGTGCCAGCAGCTTAGCTTCCGGGACAAGGAACACTGAAGCTTTCTTT
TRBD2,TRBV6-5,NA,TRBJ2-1,CASSYYGLAGYNEQFF,TGTGCCAGCAGTTACTACGGTCTAGCGGGCTACAATGAGCAGTTCTTC
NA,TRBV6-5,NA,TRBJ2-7,CASSYGEQGYEQYF,TGTGCCAGCAGTTACGGGGAACAGGGTTACGAGCAGTACTTC